The next 17 T cell receptor beta chains were all read from a single sample in a study of cytomegalovirus exposure and HLA in healthy donors. 60 Vbeta and 13 Jbeta primers were used in PCR. Sequenced by immunoSEQ multiplex PCR; TCRdb stores in-frame clones only, minus some. The sample records 200,000 to 250,000 clones, approximately 68% being singletons. Sequences were obtained from PBMCs. Receptors originate from a woman younger than 45 in good health and CMV-seronegative.

This rearrangement joins TRBV9 to TRBJ1-3; the D is unclear. Trimming took 0 bases from V and 0 from J, leaving 4 bases between them. The length of the CDR3 is 14 residues. CDR1 and CDR2 (germline): SGDLS, YYNGEE. CDR3 coding DNA: TGTGCCAGCAGCGTAGGGGCCTCTGGAAACACCATATATTTT. It encodes CASSVGASGNTIYF.

Regarding this clone: Its ends do not fully match the called genes, so a read error is possible. The chain joins TRBV7-9 to TRBJ2-5; no clear D. The CDR3 contains 16 residues. Germline assignment: CDR1 SEHNR and CDR2 FQNEAQ (reference sequence). DNA of the CDR3: TGTTCCAGCAGCCTCCCCGCGGCAGCGCCCGGAGAGACCCAGTACTTC. As protein: CSSSLPAAAPGETQYF.

The rearrangement joins TRBV15 to TRBJ1-1; tentative D call: TRBD1 (5 bases). Germline values: CDR1 LNHNV, CDR2 YYDKDF (reference sequence). The CDR3 has 16 residues. The V end lost 3 bases, the J end lost 1 base, and 15 bases lay between the germline ends. The chain's CDR3 is CATSRGLGKGNTEAFF. The CDR3 DNA is TGTGCCACCAGCAGGGGGCTGGGGAAGGGGAACACTGAAGCTTTCTTT.

V usage is TRBV4-2 and J usage is TRBJ2-5, with D tentatively TRBD2 (5 bases). The last part of the DNA fits TRBJ2-7 better; the J call may be wrong. The germline CDR1 and CDR2 sequences are LGHNA and YNFKEQ. CDR3 size: 15 residues. The CDR3 region is CASSQGRAGTYEQYF. The CDR3 DNA sequence: TGTGCCAGCAGCCAAGGACGGGCGGGTACCTACGAGCAGTACTTC.

The rearrangement uses TRBV11-3 and TRBJ2-4, with 9 bases lining up with TRBD1. Germline assignment: CDR1 SGHNT and CDR2 YENEEA. There are 14 residues in the CDR3. V was pared by 5 bases and J by 6 bases, with 5 bases of the junction left unmatched. This CDR3 is CASSLQGATNIQYF. The CDR3 DNA sequence: TGTGCCAGCAGCCTACAGGGGGCTACAAACATTCAGTACTTC. Full variable domain (remainder filled in from reference TRBV11-3 and TRBJ2-4): EAGVVQSPRYKIIEKKQPVAFWCNPISGHNTLYWYLQNLGQGPELLIRYENEEAVDDSQLPKDRFSAERLKGVDSTLKIQPAELGDSAVYLCASSLQGATNIQYFGAGTRLSVL.

Comment on this clone: A read error may produce the germline difference seen at one junction end. The CDR3 nucleotides read TGTGCCAGCAGCTTTACAGGGAAGTGGCACACCGGGGAGCTGTTTTTT. This sequence encodes CASSFTGKWHTGELFF. This chain connects TRBV5-1 to TRBJ2-2; D might be TRBD1 (6 bases). CDR1 is SGHRS, CDR2 YFSETQ, per germline. This CDR3 is built from 16 residues.

The V call is TRBV5-4, the J call TRBJ1-6; 7 nucleotides line up with TRBD1. After removal of 4 bases from V and 8 bases from J, the junction contained 6 bases not matched to a gene. CDR1 is SGHNT and CDR2 is YYREEE in the germline V gene (reference sequence). The CDR3 is made up of 14 amino acids. The CDR3 sequence is CASSRQGIDSPLHF. The CDR3 nucleotides read TGTGCCAGCAGCAGACAGGGTATAGATTCACCCCTCCACTTT.

The chain joins TRBV6-1 to TRBJ2-7, with D unresolved. Germline V gives CDR1 MNHNS, CDR2 SASEGT. Trimming left V 2 bases short and J 4 bases short, with 12 bases between. The CDR3 consists of 14 residues. The CDR3 DNA follows: TGTGCCAGCAGTGAACACTCCAGGATTTACGAGCAGTACTTC. It encodes CASSEHSRIYEQYF.

About this clone itself: At one of its ends the junction is not consistent with the germline gene, which may arise from a read error. This chain links TRBV23-1 with TRBJ2-7; a weak D match, TRBD2 (6 bases). TRBV23-1 is flagged as an ORF with uncertain function. The CDR3 is 18 residues long. The CDR3 DNA reads as TGCGCCATCAGTCCACCCCCTAGGGACTTCTGGGGCTCCTACGAGCAGTACTTC. Translation gives CAISPPPRDFWGSYEQYF.

This clone was found once. CDR3 sequence (DNA): TGTGCCAGCAGCTTAACTGGACAGGGGACCTTAGACGAGCAGTACTTC. This sequence encodes CASSLTGQGTLDEQYF. The chain has TRBV7-3 and TRBJ2-7; 9 nucleotides line up with TRBD1. This CDR3 is 16 amino acids long. Germline V gene data show CDR1 as SGHTA and CDR2 as FQGTGA. The trim removed 0 bases at V and 5 bases at J, leaving 8 bases unmatched.

The table lists this clone with a count of one. Compared with germline, one end of the junction differs, possibly owing to a read error. V and J are TRBV7-7 and TRBJ2-3, with TRBD1 matching over 12 bases. This CDR3 is 18 amino acids long. Germline values: CDR1 SSHAT, CDR2 FNYEAQ (reference sequence). Here the CDR3 DNA reads TGTGCTAGCAGCCACGGGACAGGGGGCCCCCCAGTCACAGATACGCAGTATTTT. Translation: CASSHGTGGPPVTDTQYF.

The V gene is TRBV5-1, the J gene TRBJ2-7; 8 positions match TRBD2. Germline CDR1 and CDR2: SGHRS and YFSETQ. The V and J ends lost 3 bases and 4 bases, in that order; junction bases with no gene match: 9. This CDR3 is 15 amino acids long. The DNA for the CDR3 is TGCGCCAGCAGCTCTCGCGTCGGGGGGGGGTACGAGCAGTACTTC. Residues: CASSSRVGGGYEQYF.

The chain employs TRBV5-1 and TRBJ2-5, with D perhaps TRBD1 (6 bases). From germline, CDR1 is SGHRS and CDR2 YFSETQ. V shed 4 bases and J shed 1 base, with 14 bases lying between them. This CDR3 is built from 15 residues. The CDR3 nucleotides are TGCGCCAGCAGCCGCTCCAGGGGTGTCCAAGAGACCCAGTACTTC. Translation gives CASSRSRGVQETQYF.

The chain couples TRBV9 to TRBJ2-7, with 7 nucleotides matching TRBD2. CDR1 and CDR2 from the germline V gene are SGDLS and YYNGEE. Trimming took 3 bases from V and 2 from J; bases not matched to a gene: 8. The CDR3 covers 15 residues. As DNA, the CDR3 is TGTGCCAGCAGCGGGGGGGGGAGTCCCACCTACGAGCAGTACTTC. It translates to CASSGGGSPTYEQYF.

V gene TRBV9 combines with J gene TRBJ2-5, with TRBD2 matching 11 bases. With V trimmed by 0 bases and J by 2 bases, 9 bases remained unmatched. Germline V gene lookup returns CDR1 SGDLS and CDR2 YYNGEE. There are 18 residues in the CDR3. CDR3 bases: TGTGCCAGCAGCGTAGGGCGGTGGGGGACTAGCGGACAAGAGACCCAGTACTTC. Translated, it gives CASSVGRWGTSGQETQYF.

V is TRBV18 and J is TRBJ1-1; possibly TRBD1 for D (5 bases). The CDR3 is 15 amino acids. Germline CDR1 and CDR2: KGHSH and LQKENI. V lost 2 bases and J 0 bases, leaving 10 bases between the germline ends. The CDR3 DNA reads as TGTGCCAGCTCACCAGGGGCAGGGATGAACACTGAAGCTTTCTTT. Amino acids: CASSPGAGMNTEAFF.

This clone was seen only once. The rearrangement joins TRBV6-1 to TRBJ1-1; D call uncertain. Trimming cost V 5 bases and J 7 bases, with 14 bases left between them. Germline CDR1 is MNHNS and CDR2 is SASEGT. This CDR3 is built from 13 residues. The CDR3 is CASSPLIAGEAFF. CDR3 sequence (DNA): TGTGCCAGCAGTCCCTTAATAGCGGGTGAAGCTTTCTTT.